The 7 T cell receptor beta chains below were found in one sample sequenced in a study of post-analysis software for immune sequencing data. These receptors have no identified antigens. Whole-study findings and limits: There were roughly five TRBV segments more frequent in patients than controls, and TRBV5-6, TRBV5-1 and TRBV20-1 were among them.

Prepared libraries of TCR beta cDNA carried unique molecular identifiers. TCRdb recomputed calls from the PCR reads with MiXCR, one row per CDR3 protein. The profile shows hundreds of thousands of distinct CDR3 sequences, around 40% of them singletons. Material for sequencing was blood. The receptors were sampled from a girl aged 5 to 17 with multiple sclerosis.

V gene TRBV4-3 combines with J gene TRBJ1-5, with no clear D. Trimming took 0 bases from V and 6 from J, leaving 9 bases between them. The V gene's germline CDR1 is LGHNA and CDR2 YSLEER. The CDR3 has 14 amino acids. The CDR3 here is CASSQDQVPQPQHF. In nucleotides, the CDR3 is TGCGCCAGCAGCCAAGACCAGGTTCCTCAGCCCCAGCATTTT.

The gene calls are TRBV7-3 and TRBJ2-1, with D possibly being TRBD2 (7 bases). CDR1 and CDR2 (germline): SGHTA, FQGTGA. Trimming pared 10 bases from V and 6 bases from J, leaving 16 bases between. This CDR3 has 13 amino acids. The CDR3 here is CATTMGGGNEQFF. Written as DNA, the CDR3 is TGTGCCACAACAATGGGAGGGGGCAATGAGCAGTTCTTC.

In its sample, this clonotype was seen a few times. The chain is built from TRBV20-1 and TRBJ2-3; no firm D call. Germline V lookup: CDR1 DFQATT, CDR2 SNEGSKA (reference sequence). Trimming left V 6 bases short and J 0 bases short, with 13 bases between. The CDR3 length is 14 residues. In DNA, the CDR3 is TGCAGTGCGGGCAGTGGCGCTAGCACAGATACGCAGTATTTT. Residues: CSAGSGASTDTQYF.

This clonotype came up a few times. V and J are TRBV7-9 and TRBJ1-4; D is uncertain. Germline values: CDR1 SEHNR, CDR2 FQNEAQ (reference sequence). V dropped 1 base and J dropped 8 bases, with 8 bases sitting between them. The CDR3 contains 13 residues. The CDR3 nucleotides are TGTGCCAGCAGCTTAGGGCAAAGCGAAAAACTGTTTTTT. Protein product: CASSLGQSEKLFF.

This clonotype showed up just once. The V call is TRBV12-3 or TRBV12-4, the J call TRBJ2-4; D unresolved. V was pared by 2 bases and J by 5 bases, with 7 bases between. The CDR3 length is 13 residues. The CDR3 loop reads CASSLYQENIQYF. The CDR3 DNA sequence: TGTGCCAGCAGTTTATACCAGGAAAACATTCAGTACTTC.

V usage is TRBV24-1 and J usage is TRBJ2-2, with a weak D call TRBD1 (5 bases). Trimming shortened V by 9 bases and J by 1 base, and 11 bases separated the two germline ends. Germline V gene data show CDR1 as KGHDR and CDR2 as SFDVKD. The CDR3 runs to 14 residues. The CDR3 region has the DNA TGTGCCACCTCTCTACAGGAGAACACCGGGGAGCTGTTTTTT. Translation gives CATSLQENTGELFF.

The CDR3 DNA reads TGCAGGATCCTAGCGGGAGGGAACTCAGATACGCAGTATTTT. Translated, it gives CRILAGGNSDTQYF. The chain joins TRBV20-1 to TRBJ2-3, with 12 bases aligning to TRBD2. The CDR3 sequence is 14 residues long. Germline CDR1 DFQATT, CDR2 SNEGSKA (reference sequence).